The 21 T cell receptor beta chains below all came from one sample that was sequenced in a study of CD8+ T cells in alopecia areata. Isolated RNA was reverse transcribed into cDNA used as the sequencing template. Generated by immunoSEQ multiplex PCR, the TCRdb table keeps only in-frame clones and is missing some. The table has 110,000 to 150,000 clones, around 50% seen once. Indicated treatment: oral pan-JAK inhibitor, 5-10 mg twice daily. The sequencing used CD8+ T cells sorted from blood, collected at week 4, from a patient treated with tofacitinib. These receptor sequences come from a human donor with alopecia areata.

The genes are TRBV29-1 and TRBJ2-1; D remains ambiguous. CDR3 length: 13 amino acids. The V and J ends lost 0 bases and 8 bases respectively, with 11 bases between them. The germline CDR1 and CDR2 sequences are SQVTM and ANQGSEA. As DNA, the CDR3 is TGCAGCGTTGAAGACAGAGATCTTGATGAGCAGTTCTTC. Its protein product is CSVEDRDLDEQFF.

The V and J genes are TRBV5-1 and TRBJ2-7; TRBD1 agrees at 7 bases. This CDR3 is 15 amino acids long. The V gene's germline CDR1 is SGHRS and CDR2 YFSETQ. The J segment lost 3 bases and the V segment lost 0 bases, leaving 6 bases of the junction unmatched. Here the CDR3 DNA reads TGCGCCAGCAGCTTGGATACAGGGGAATACTACGAGCAGTACTTC. It encodes CASSLDTGEYYEQYF. The variable domain in full, with the rest retrieved from reference TRBV5-1 and TRBJ2-7, is KAGVTQTPRYLIKTRGQQVTLSCSPISGHRSVSWYQQTPGQGLQFLFEYFSETQRNKGNFPGRFSGRQFSNSRSEMNVSTLELGDSALYLCASSLDTGEYYEQYFGPGTRLTVT.

This clone was recorded a few times. V is TRBV30 and J is TRBJ2-1; D gene uncertain. V shed 1 base and J shed 7 bases, with 8 bases lying between them. There are 12 residues in the CDR3. Germline V gene lookup returns CDR1 GTSNPN and CDR2 SVGIG (reference sequence). In nucleotides, the CDR3 is TGTGCCTGGAGTGGCGATCGGAATGAGCAGTTCTTC. This encodes CAWSGDRNEQFF.

The chain carries TRBV4-2 and TRBJ1-1; 7 positions match TRBD1. CDR3 length: 15 amino acids. Trimming removed 2 bases from V and 5 bases from J; junction bases left unmatched: 8. The germline V gene encodes CDR1 LGHNA and CDR2 YNFKEQ. The CDR3 is CASSQSSQGWTEAFF. The CDR3 DNA sequence: TGTGCCAGCAGCCAATCATCACAGGGGTGGACTGAAGCTTTCTTT.

This clone was seen only a few times. The rearrangement joins TRBV27 to TRBJ2-7, with 8 bases aligning to TRBD1. Per the germline V gene, CDR1 is MNHEY and CDR2 is SMNVEV (reference sequence). The CDR3 extends over 16 amino acids. V lost 0 bases, J lost 6 bases, and 10 bases stayed unmatched. CDR3 loop: CASSLSKAGGWSEQYF. The CDR3 region has the DNA TGTGCCAGCAGTTTATCTAAGGCAGGGGGCTGGTCCGAGCAGTACTTC.

The chain employs TRBV5-6 and TRBJ1-1; D is undetermined. Germline CDR1 and CDR2: SGHDT and YYEEEE. The CDR3 covers 12 residues. V was cut by 5 bases and J by 1 base, with 6 bases left in between. CDR3 DNA: TGTGCCAGCAGTGGTGGGAACACTGAAGCTTTCTTT. It encodes CASSGGNTEAFF.

In this sample, this clone turned up a few times. This chain uses TRBV5-6 with TRBJ2-7, with unresolved D. The CDR3 has 15 residues. Trimming removed 0 bases at V and 5 bases at J, with 15 bases between. Per the germline V gene, CDR1 is SGHDT and CDR2 is YYEEEE. CDR3 bases: TGTGCCAGCAGCTTGGTACCCAACTACCAAAACGAGCAGTACTTC. Residues: CASSLVPNYQNEQYF.

This CDR3 reads CASSYSITGGTDTQYF. The DNA of the CDR3 is TGTGCCAGCAGTTACTCAATAACCGGAGGCACAGATACGCAGTATTTT. V usage is TRBV27 and J usage is TRBJ2-3; no definite D call. CDR3 size: 16 residues. Trimming cost V 4 bases and J 1 base, with 15 bases left between them. Germline lookup yields CDR1 MNHEY and CDR2 SMNVEV (reference sequence).

This clone was seen a handful of times. V is TRBV5-1 and J is TRBJ2-3; D is perhaps TRBD2 (6 bases). The CDR3 totals 14 residues. Trimming removed 3 bases at V and 4 bases at J, with 12 bases between. Germline V gene lookup returns CDR1 SGHRS and CDR2 YFSETQ. As DNA, the CDR3 is TGCGCCAGCAGCTCTGAGGAGGGCCCAGATACGCAGTATTTT. Translated, it gives CASSSEEGPDTQYF.

This clone has just a few counts. The chain uses TRBV29-1 and TRBJ2-7, with D possibly TRBD1 on 6 matching bases. Germline V gene data show CDR1 as SQVTM and CDR2 as ANQGSEA. The V end was cut by 3 bases, the J end by 3 bases, with 6 bases between. This CDR3 is built from 11 residues. For the CDR3, the DNA is TGCAGCGTTGACAGGGGCTACGAGCAGTACTTC. Translation gives CSVDRGYEQYF.

A few counts support this clone. The V and J genes are TRBV4-3 and TRBJ1-4; perhaps TRBD1 as D (6 bases). The germline V gene encodes CDR1 LGHNA and CDR2 YSLEER. The V end lost 1 base, the J end lost 9 bases, and 12 bases lay between the germline ends. The CDR3 consists of 14 residues. The CDR3 sequence is CASSQAPQGKKLFF. DNA of the CDR3: TGCGCCAGCAGCCAAGCCCCACAGGGTAAAAAACTGTTTTTT.

V is TRBV4-1 and J is TRBJ2-5; TRBD2 matches 10 bases. This CDR3 is 16 amino acids long. Per the germline V gene, CDR1 is MGHRA and CDR2 is YSYEKL. Losses at the gene ends were 0 bases for V and 3 bases for J; bases not matched to a gene: 4. CDR3 nucleotides: TGCGCCAGCAGCCAAGATCTAGCGGGGGAGGAAGAGACCCAGTACTTC. Its protein product is CASSQDLAGEEETQYF.

V is TRBV4-3 and J is TRBJ1-5; the D gene is possibly TRBD1 (6 bases). This CDR3 is 15 amino acids long. The germline gives CDR1 LGHNA, CDR2 YSLEER. Deletions cut 3 bases from V and 2 bases from J, with 11 bases between. In DNA, the CDR3 is TGCGCCAGCAGCCAGTACAGGGAAGGCAATCAGCCCCAGCATTTT. Its translation: CASSQYREGNQPQHF.

This clone appeared once. The chain carries TRBV6-4 and TRBJ2-1; no clear D gene. The CDR3 has 13 amino acids. CDR1 MRHNA and CDR2 SNTAGT come from the germline V gene. Trimming pared 0 bases from V and 8 bases from J, leaving 8 bases between. The CDR3 DNA is TGTGCCAGCAGTGACTCGATCGGAGATGAGCAGTTCTTC. It is translated as CASSDSIGDEQFF.

The chain combines TRBV5-1 with TRBJ1-1; D is unresolved. Trimming took 0 bases from V and 0 from J, leaving 9 bases between them. Germline V lookup: CDR1 SGHRS, CDR2 YFSETQ. This CDR3 region has 15 residues. The DNA for the CDR3 is TGCGCCAGCAGCTTGGAAGCAGTCATGAACACTGAAGCTTTCTTT. Its translation is CASSLEAVMNTEAFF.

Comment on this clone: Distinct nucleotide sequences in the sample also encode this CDR3. The CDR3 spells CASSLLGQPQHF. CDR3 nucleotide sequence: TGTGCCAGCAGTTTATTGGGTCAGCCCCAGCATTTT. The chain couples TRBV27 to TRBJ1-5; no clear D gene. V lost 1 base, J lost 6 bases, and 4 bases lay in between. This CDR3 is built from 12 residues. Germline loops: CDR1 MNHEY, CDR2 SMNVEV (reference sequence).

The V and J genes are TRBV7-9 and TRBJ2-5; tentative D call: TRBD1 (6 bases). V gave up 5 bases and J gave up 2 bases, with 12 bases separating them. This CDR3 comprises 14 residues. Germline-derived CDR1 and CDR2 are SEHNR and FQNEAQ (reference sequence). The CDR3 bases are TGTGCCAGCAGCCCCCCGGGACAACAAGAGACCCAGTACTTC. This gives the protein CASSPPGQQETQYF.

The chain joins TRBV5-1 to TRBJ2-7; TRBD1 aligns across 8 bases. The CDR3 is made up of 15 amino acids. V lost 3 bases and J lost 4; bases outside the gene matches: 9. Germline CDR1 reads SGHRS; CDR2 reads YFSETQ. The CDR3 region is CASSSPGTGVYEQYF. The CDR3 nucleotides are TGCGCCAGCAGCTCCCCCGGGACAGGCGTTTACGAGCAGTACTTC.

The chain employs TRBV19 and TRBJ1-1; weak D call: TRBD1 (6 bases). Germline V gene lookup returns CDR1 LNHDA and CDR2 SQIVND (reference sequence). This CDR3 contains 13 residues. V was cut by 5 bases and J by 0 bases, with 7 bases left in between. The DNA for the CDR3 is TGTGCCAGTAGTTACAGGGTGAACACTGAAGCTTTCTTT. It yields the protein CASSYRVNTEAFF. Full variable domain (remainder filled in from reference TRBV19 and TRBJ1-1): DGGITQSPKYLFRKEGQNVTLSCEQNLNHDAMYWYRQDPGQGLRLIYYSQIVNDFQKGDIAEGYSVSREKKESFPLTVTSAQKNPTAFYLCASSYRVNTEAFFGQGTRLTVV.

The CDR3 DNA reads as TGTGCCTGGAGTGAGGGCATCGAGCAGTACTTC. Residues: CAWSEGIEQYF. The chain uses TRBV30 and TRBJ2-7, with D uncertain. The germline V gene has CDR1 GTSNPN and CDR2 SVGIG (reference sequence). This CDR3 has 11 residues. V lost 1 base to trimming and J lost 6 bases, with 7 bases between them.

This chain connects TRBV27 to TRBJ2-5; D call uncertain. The V and J ends lost 6 bases and 5 bases respectively, with 13 bases between them. The CDR3 length is 13 residues. The germline CDR1 and CDR2 sequences are MNHEY and SMNVEV (reference sequence). CDR3: CASSHVGSETQYF. As DNA, the CDR3 is TGTGCCAGCAGCCACGTGGGGTCGGAGACCCAGTACTTC.